This T cell receptor beta chain is from a study of blood T cell repertoires in COVID-19 (dated by TCRdb to between 2020 and 2021). At the level of the whole study: Collaborator samples came from the United States, Italy and Spain and covered acute and convalescent phases of COVID-19. The material from the prospective study consisted of cDNA or gDNA derived from T cells, B-cell-depleted T cells, or PBMCs. The dataset comprised deeply sampled blood TCRbeta repertoires from subjects exposed to, actively infected with, or recovered from COVID-19. The repertoires were released in a freely available public database intended as a resource for research on the immune response to SARS-CoV-2. Samples were obtained from the ongoing ImmuneRACE study (first 160 participants) and from some 1,300 subjects provided by 6 global collaborators. Sample metadata almost always included a de-identified subject ID, COVID-19 status, age in years and sex. Where HLA class I and class II types were available, the types were taken from metadata supplied by the sample provider, not from assay-based typing. Study-wide findings and limitations: The amount of clinical and demographic metadata varied by source and participant and was provided uncurated.

With regard to this clone: Its antigen is not yet known. Base qualities were left out, and no much larger clone turns up one base away.

The immunoSEQ Assay, a bias-controlled multiplex PCR, was used to amplify TCRbeta CDR3 regions from genomic DNA. Per the source publication's procedure: Nucleated cell counts per sample were estimated from amplification of reference gene primers within the assay. Sequence reads were collapsed and filtered to measure the absolute abundance of every unique TCRbeta CDR3 rearrangement. Productive Simpson clonality was computed per sample as the square root of Simpson's diversity index over productive rearrangements. TCRdb took over this immuneACCESS table, retaining in-frame rearrangements with V and J assigned. Such tables are incomplete; in checked studies, under half of the missing clones stem from an unresolved V gene, and the remainder is unexplained. The V and J calls and clone size were taken over from that table, and D and trimming were inferred from the DNA. Recorded for this sample are around 210,000 clones; over 80% of them occurred a single time. The ten largest make up approximately 0.99% of the sample.

One collaborating source in Seattle enrolled patients during active infection and followed them longitudinally through the course of disease. Collaborating institutions collected whole blood in K2EDTA tubes following their own protocols. For TCRbeta analysis, collaborator samples were shipped as frozen whole blood, as isolated PBMCs, or as DNA extracted from either sample type. The receptor comes from a man between 60 and 75 years old with COVID-19, enrolled during active disease. What was sequenced was peripheral blood.

The CDR3 protein is CASMVRNSPLHF. The nucleotide sequence is TGTGCCAGCATGGTCAGGAATTCACCCCTCCACTTT. This sequence uses TRBV6-5 and TRBJ1-6; there is no confident call for the D gene. Reading the germline V gene gives CDR1 MNHEY and CDR2 SVGAGI. V drops 7 bases and J drops 7 bases, leaving 8 bases in between. The CDR3 has 12 amino acids, counting the end cysteine and phenylalanine. CDR3 DNA only is kept here, 36 bases in frame from base 1.